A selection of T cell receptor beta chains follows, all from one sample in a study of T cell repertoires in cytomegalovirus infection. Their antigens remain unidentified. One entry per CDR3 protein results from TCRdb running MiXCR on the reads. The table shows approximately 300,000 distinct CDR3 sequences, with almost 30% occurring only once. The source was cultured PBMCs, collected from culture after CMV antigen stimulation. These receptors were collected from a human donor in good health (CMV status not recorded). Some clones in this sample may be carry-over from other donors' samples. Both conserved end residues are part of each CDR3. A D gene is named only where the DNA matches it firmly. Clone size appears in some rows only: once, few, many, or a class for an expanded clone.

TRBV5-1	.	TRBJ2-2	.	CASRLTGELFF	TGCGCCAGCAGATTAACCGGGGAGCTGTTTTTT
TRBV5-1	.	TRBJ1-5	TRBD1	CASSLGDRSNQPQHF	TGCGCCAGCAGCTTGGGGGACAGGTCCAATCAGCCCCAGCATTTT
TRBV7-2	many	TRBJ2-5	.	CASSTRTRETQYF	TGTGCCAGCAGCACCCGGACTCGAGAGACCCAGTACTTC
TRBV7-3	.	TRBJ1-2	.	CASSDTGTRTYGYTF	TGTGCCAGCAGCGACACCGGGACCCGTACTTATGGCTACACCTTC
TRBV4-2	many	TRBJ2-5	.	CASSQVRQDKETQYF	TGTGCCAGCAGCCAAGTCAGACAGGATAAAGAGACCCAGTACTTC
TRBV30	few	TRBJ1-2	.	CAWNLGSNYGYTF	TGTGCCTGGAACCTTGGTTCCAACTATGGCTACACCTTC
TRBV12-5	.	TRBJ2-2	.	CASGLITGPAGELFF	TGTGCTAGTGGTTTGATCACCGGCCCCGCCGGGGAGCTGTTTTTT
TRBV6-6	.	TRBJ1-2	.	CASSYAMGDYGYTF	TGTGCCAGCAGTTACGCAATGGGGGACTATGGCTACACCTTC
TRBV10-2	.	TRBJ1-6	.	CATLSGPLHF	TGCGCCACGCTTTCAGGGCCACTCCACTTT
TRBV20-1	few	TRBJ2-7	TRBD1	CSAPRDRVAYEQYF	TGCAGTGCTCCCAGGGACAGGGTAGCCTACGAGCAGTACTTC
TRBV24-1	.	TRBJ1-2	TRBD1	CATSDVDRAYGYTF	TGTGCCACCAGTGATGTGGACAGGGCGTATGGCTACACCTTC
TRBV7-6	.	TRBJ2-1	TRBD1	CASSRRQGVGNEQFF	TGTGCCAGCAGCCGACGACAGGGGGTCGGGAATGAGCAGTTCTTC
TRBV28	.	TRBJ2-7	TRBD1	CASSPIGQGRSHEQYF	TGTGCCAGCAGTCCGATCGGACAGGGAAGGTCCCACGAGCAGTACTTC
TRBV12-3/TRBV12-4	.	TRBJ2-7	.	CASSFKGKGGQYF	TGTGCCAGCAGTTTTAAGGGGAAGGGGGGGCAGTACTTC
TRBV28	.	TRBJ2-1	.	CASSSQGRSSYNEQFF	TGTGCCAGCAGTTCTCAGGGTAGAAGCTCCTACAATGAGCAGTTCTTC
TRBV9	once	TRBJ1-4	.	CASSALTSNEKLFF	TGTGCCAGCAGCGCCCTGACCAGTAATGAAAAACTGTTTTTT
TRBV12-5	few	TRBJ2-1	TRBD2	CASGLGLAGVRDEQFF	TGTGCTAGTGGTTTGGGACTAGCGGGAGTCCGGGATGAGCAGTTCTTC
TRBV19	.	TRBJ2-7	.	CASSIDGDYEQYF	TGTGCCAGTAGTATAGACGGGGACTACGAGCAGTACTTC
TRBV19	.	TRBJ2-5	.	CASLDWTQETQYF	TGTGCCAGTCTCGACTGGACCCAAGAGACCCAGTACTTC
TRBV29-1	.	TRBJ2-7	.	CSVEGLGDEQYF	TGCAGCGTTGAAGGTCTGGGCGACGAGCAGTACTTC
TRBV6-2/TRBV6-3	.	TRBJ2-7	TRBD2	CASSYPLGEGAYEQYF	TGTGCCAGCAGTTACCCCCTCGGGGAGGGAGCGTACGAGCAGTACTTC
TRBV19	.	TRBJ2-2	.	CASRPPGTRNTGELFF	TGTGCCAGTCGACCGCCCGGGACACGGAACACCGGGGAGCTGTTTTTT
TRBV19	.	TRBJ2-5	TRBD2	CASRPGGSGETQYF	TGTGCCAGTCGTCCGGGGGGATCGGGGGAGACCCAGTACTTC
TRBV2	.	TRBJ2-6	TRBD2	CASRATLGLGASGANVLTF	TGTGCCAGCAGAGCTACCCTGGGACTAGGGGCCTCTGGGGCCAACGTCCTGACTTTC
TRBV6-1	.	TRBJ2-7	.	CASSSGQRAHYEQYF	TGTGCCAGCAGTTCCGGACAGCGAGCTCACTACGAGCAGTACTTC
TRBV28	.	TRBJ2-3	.	CASSLRLQSDTQYF	TGTGCCAGCAGTTTGCGACTGCAGTCAGATACGCAGTATTTT
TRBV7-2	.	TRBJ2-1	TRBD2	CASSLRLAGFSYNEQFF	TGTGCCAGCAGCTTAAGGCTAGCGGGCTTCTCCTACAATGAGCAGTTCTTC
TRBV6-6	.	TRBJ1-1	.	CASSYSRMNTEAFF	TGTGCCAGCAGTTACAGTAGAATGAACACTGAAGCTTTCTTT
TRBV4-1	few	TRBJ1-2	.	CASSQPTTGSYGYTF	TGCGCCAGCAGCCAACCTACGACAGGATCGTATGGCTACACCTTC
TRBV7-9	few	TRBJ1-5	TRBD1	CASSLGATGVHQPQHF	TGTGCCAGCAGCTTAGGGGCTACAGGGGTCCATCAGCCCCAGCATTTT
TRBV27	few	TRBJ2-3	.	CASSLQDYTDTQYF	TGTGCCAGCAGTTTGCAGGACTACACAGATACGCAGTATTTT
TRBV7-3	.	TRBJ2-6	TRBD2	CASSVRRGGDGANVLTF	TGTGCCAGCAGCGTCCGCCGGGGAGGGGATGGGGCCAACGTCCTGACTTTC
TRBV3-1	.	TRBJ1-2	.	CASSRVQGYSNYGYTF	TGTGCCAGCAGCCGAGTACAGGGCTACTCTAACTATGGCTACACCTTC
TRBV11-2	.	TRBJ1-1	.	CASSLDGDVMNTEAFF	TGTGCCAGCAGCTTAGACGGGGACGTTATGAACACTGAAGCTTTCTTT
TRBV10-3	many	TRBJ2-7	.	CAISENRVGEQYF	TGTGCCATCAGTGAAAACAGGGTGGGTGAGCAGTACTTC
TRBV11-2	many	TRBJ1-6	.	CASSLKADFSPLHF	TGTGCCAGCAGCTTAAAGGCGGATTTTTCACCCCTCCACTTT
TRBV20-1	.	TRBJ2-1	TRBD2	CSCQLSGRAPPEQFF	TGCAGCTGCCAACTTAGCGGGAGGGCGCCCCCAGAGCAGTTCTTC
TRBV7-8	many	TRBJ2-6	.	CASSLAGANVLTF	TGTGCCAGCTCTTTAGCTGGGGCCAACGTCCTGACTTTC
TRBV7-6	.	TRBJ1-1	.	CASSLGPGDNTEAFF	TGTGCCAGCAGCTTAGGTCCTGGGGACAACACTGAAGCTTTCTTT
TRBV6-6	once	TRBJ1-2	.	CASSDSSLSYGYTF	TGTGCCAGCAGTGACTCGTCCCTCTCCTATGGCTACACCTTC
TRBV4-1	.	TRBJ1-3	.	CASSQDEGPGNTIYF	TGCGCCAGCAGCCAAGATGAGGGGCCTGGAAACACCATATATTTT
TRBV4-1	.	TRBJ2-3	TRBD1	CASSLQQGATQDTQYF	TGCGCCAGCAGCCTACAACAGGGGGCCACACAGGATACGCAGTATTTT
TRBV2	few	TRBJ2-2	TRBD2	CASRRGAGTGELFF	TGTGCCAGCAGGCGGGGGGCTGGGACCGGGGAGCTGTTTTTT
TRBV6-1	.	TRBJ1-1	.	CASSEDPRYTEAFF	TGTGCCAGCAGTGAAGATCCTCGTTACACTGAAGCTTTCTTT
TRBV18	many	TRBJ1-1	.	CASSPAVQGTEAFF	TGTGCCAGCTCTCCAGCGGTTCAGGGGACTGAAGCTTTCTTT
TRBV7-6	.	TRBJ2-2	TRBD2	CASTGLAGWTGELFF	TGTGCCAGCACCGGACTAGCGGGGTGGACCGGGGAGCTGTTTTTT
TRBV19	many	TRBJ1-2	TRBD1	CASSPILFTGGRGYTF	TGTGCCAGTAGCCCAATCCTTTTTACAGGGGGCCGTGGCTACACCTTC
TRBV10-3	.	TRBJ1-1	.	CAISDRGSGNTEAFF	TGTGCCATCAGTGATAGGGGCTCGGGGAACACTGAAGCTTTCTTT
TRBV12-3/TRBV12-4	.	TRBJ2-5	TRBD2	CASRTSGAIQETQYF	TGTGCCAGCAGGACTAGCGGAGCTATCCAAGAGACCCAGTACTTC
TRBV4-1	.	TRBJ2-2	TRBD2	CASSQAGLAGTNTGELFF	TGCGCCAGCAGCCAAGCGGGACTAGCGGGAACGAACACCGGGGAGCTGTTTTTT
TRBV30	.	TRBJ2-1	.	CAWSASYNEQFF	TGTGCCTGGAGTGCATCCTACAATGAGCAGTTCTTC
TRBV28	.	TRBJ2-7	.	CASSLAPSLNRDYEQYF	TGTGCCAGCAGTTTAGCCCCGAGTCTTAACCGGGACTACGAGCAGTACTTC
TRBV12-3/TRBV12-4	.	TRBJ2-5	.	CASSPEYQETQYF	TGTGCCAGCAGCCCGGAGTACCAAGAGACCCAGTACTTC
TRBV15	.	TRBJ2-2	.	CATSRVGGQVTGELFF	TGTGCCACCAGCAGAGTTGGGGGGCAGGTCACCGGGGAGCTGTTTTTT
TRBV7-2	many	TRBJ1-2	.	CASSAKREGNGYTF	TGTGCCAGCAGCGCTAAGCGGGAGGGGAATGGCTACACCTTC